The 32 T cell receptor beta chains below were found in one sample sequenced in a study of response to subunit inactivated influenza vaccine. One entry per CDR3 protein results from TCRdb running MiXCR on the RT-PCR reads. The sample includes fewer than 350,000 distinct CDR3 sequences, around a fifth seen only once; the top ten take roughly 10%. Source: PBMCs from blood, taken roughly 20 months after vaccination. The receptors were sampled from a man between 50 and 75 years old who received an inactivated influenza vaccine.

This clonotype occurred many times. V gene TRBV30 combines with J gene TRBJ1-6, with D tentatively TRBD1 (5 bases). The germline V gene has CDR1 GTSNPN and CDR2 SVGIG (reference sequence). This CDR3 has 16 residues. Trimming pared 3 bases from V and 0 bases from J, leaving 12 bases between. The CDR3, as DNA: TGTGCCTGGAGAAACAGGAGGAGCTCCTATAATTCACCCCTCCACTTT. It codes for CAWRNRRSSYNSPLHF.

The CDR3 spells CASSPYGVTDTQYF. CDR3 sequence (DNA): TGTGCCAGCAGCCCCTATGGGGTCACAGATACGCAGTATTTT. The chain joins TRBV7-2 to TRBJ2-3, with no clear D. Germline CDR1 and CDR2: SGHTA and FQGNSA. The CDR3 runs to 14 residues. Trimming cost V 5 bases and J 2 bases, with 11 bases left between them.

The chain recombines TRBV20-1 with TRBJ1-1; 7 nucleotides match TRBD1. The germline V gene has CDR1 DFQATT and CDR2 SNEGSKA (reference sequence). V gave up 3 bases and J gave up 8 bases; unmatched junction bases: 3. The CDR3 consists of 11 residues. The CDR3 spells CSARADREAFF. The CDR3 region has the DNA TGCAGTGCTAGGGCGGACAGGGAAGCTTTCTTT.

In its sample, this clonotype was seen a few times. The chain couples TRBV28 to TRBJ2-1; D gene uncertain. The CDR3 is 15 residues long. Germline V gene sequence: CDR1 MDHEN, CDR2 SYDVKM. Trimming removed 5 bases at V and 4 bases at J, with 15 bases between. CDR3 sequence reads: CASSARANSYNEQFF. The CDR3 region has the DNA TGTGCCAGCAGTGCCCGGGCTAACTCATACAATGAGCAGTTCTTC.

V is TRBV6-5 and J is TRBJ2-1, with 11 positions matching TRBD2. The germline V gene has CDR1 MNHEY and CDR2 SVGAGI. The junction had 11 bases not matched to a gene; V was cut back by 4 bases and J by 0 bases. The CDR3 spans 19 residues. CDR3 DNA sequence: TGTGCCAGCAGTTTTTCAGGACTAGCGGGTACGAGCTCCTACAATGAGCAGTTCTTC. Its protein is CASSFSGLAGTSSYNEQFF.

This clonotype has ten or more counts. The chain carries TRBV12-3 or TRBV12-4 and TRBJ1-1; the D gene is possibly TRBD1 (6 bases). This CDR3 is built from 12 residues. The V gene lost 7 bases and the J gene lost 8 bases, with 14 bases spanning the gap. CDR3 in DNA: TGTGCCAGCACACGGGGGGGGGGCGAAGCTTTCTTT. It yields the protein CASTRGGGEAFF.

Many counts were recorded for this clonotype. Written as DNA, the CDR3 is TGTGCCAGCAGTTTCGGGGCCCTGAACACTGAAGCTTTCTTT. Protein sequence: CASSFGALNTEAFF. This chain uses TRBV12-3 or TRBV12-4 with TRBJ1-1, with D tentatively TRBD1 (5 bases). V shed 3 bases and J shed 0 bases, with 8 bases lying between them. The CDR3 spans 14 residues.

The rearrangement joins TRBV10-3 to TRBJ1-5; 8 bases match TRBD1. The germline CDR1 and CDR2 sequences are ENHRY and SYGVKD. Unmatched junction bases numbered 3, after V lost 6 bases and J lost 2 bases. The length of the CDR3 is 14 residues. The CDR3 DNA is TGTGCCATCAGCCAGACAGGGGGCAATCAGCCCCAGCATTTT. As protein: CAISQTGGNQPQHF.

This clonotype was counted only a few times. The chain joins TRBV19 to TRBJ1-1; D is possibly TRBD1 (5 bases). Germline lookup yields CDR1 LNHDA and CDR2 SQIVND (reference sequence). The CDR3 contains 15 residues. Between the trimmed V and J ends, which lost 9 bases and 2 bases, there was a span of 19 bases. The CDR3 DNA is TGTGCCAGCGGACCAGGGCATGAAAGAAACACTGAAGCTTTCTTT. Residues: CASGPGHERNTEAFF.

This clonotype came up many times. V and J are TRBV29-1 and TRBJ2-7; D might be TRBD1 or TRBD2, each matching 7 bases. Germline loops: CDR1 SQVTM, CDR2 ANQGSEA. This CDR3 spans 17 amino acids. V lost 0 bases, J lost 4 bases, and 22 bases lay in between. The CDR3 region has the DNA TGCAGCGTTGAAGATAAAACAGGGGAGGGTCTGGCGTACGAGCAGTACTTC. Protein product: CSVEDKTGEGLAYEQYF.

The genes are TRBV20-1 and TRBJ2-3; D gene unclear. Deletions cut 4 bases from V and 6 bases from J, with 11 bases between. Per germline, CDR1 DFQATT and CDR2 SNEGSKA (reference sequence). The CDR3 is made up of 12 amino acids. CDR3 bases: TGCAGTGCTACCCGACTCCTCGATACGCAGTATTTT. This sequence encodes CSATRLLDTQYF.

V usage is TRBV5-1 and J usage is TRBJ1-2; D is possibly TRBD1 (6 bases). Between the trimmed V and J ends, which lost 0 bases and 5 bases, there was a span of 14 bases. CDR3 size: 15 residues. Germline values: CDR1 SGHRS, CDR2 YFSETQ. The CDR3 DNA reads as TGCGCCAGCAGCTTGGAGGGGGGGGCGGCTTATGGCTACACCTTC. This sequence encodes CASSLEGGAAYGYTF.

There are a few counts of this clonotype. This sequence joins TRBV29-1 and TRBJ1-1; 8 nucleotides agree with TRBD1. The CDR3 totals 15 residues. Germline lookup yields CDR1 SQVTM and CDR2 ANQGSEA. V trimming: 6 bases; J trimming: 5 bases; junction bases outside the gene matches: 14. The CDR3 loop reads CSVRKHTGGRTEAFF. The CDR3 region has the DNA TGCAGCGTGAGGAAACATACAGGGGGGAGGACTGAAGCTTTCTTT.

This clonotype was seen a handful of times. CDR3: CASSLGLGASGNTIYF. Written as DNA, the CDR3 is TGTGCCAGCAGCTTGGGATTAGGGGCCTCTGGAAACACCATATATTTT. V usage is TRBV5-4 and J usage is TRBJ1-3; D is possibly TRBD1 (5 bases). Germline CDR1 SGHNT, CDR2 YYREEE (reference sequence). V lost 0 bases to trimming and J lost 0 bases, with 10 bases between them. The CDR3 has 16 amino acids.

At least ten counts were recorded for this clonotype. The chain employs TRBV7-8 and TRBJ1-4; TRBD1 aligns across 9 bases. CDR1 and CDR2 from the germline V gene are SGHVS and FQNEAQ. The CDR3 contains 17 residues. J was trimmed by 3 bases and V by 5 bases; bases with no gene match: 10. CDR3: CASSPLQGARANEKLFF. The DNA for the CDR3 is TGTGCCAGCAGCCCGTTACAGGGGGCGAGGGCTAATGAAAAACTGTTTTTT.

The V and J genes are TRBV7-9 and TRBJ2-2, with D possibly being TRBD2 (5 bases). Germline values: CDR1 SEHNR, CDR2 FQNEAQ (reference sequence). This CDR3 has 14 residues. This chain's CDR3 is CVPLDGPAGGELFF. Written as DNA, the CDR3 is TGTGTCCCGCTCGATGGTCCCGCGGGCGGGGAGCTGTTTTTT.

The chain employs TRBV6-5 and TRBJ2-3; D is unresolved. With 0 bases removed from V and 3 bases from J, the gap between germline ends came to 7 bases. Germline CDR1 reads MNHEY; CDR2 reads SVGAGI. CDR3 length equals 14 residues. The CDR3 spells CASSYSKGTDTQYF. The CDR3 nucleotides are TGTGCCAGCAGTTACTCGAAAGGGACAGATACGCAGTATTTT.

The chain recombines TRBV13 with TRBJ1-4, with 8 bases identical to TRBD1. Germline-derived CDR1 and CDR2 are PRHDT and FYEKMQ (reference sequence). Trimming removed 2 bases from V and 8 bases from J; junction bases left unmatched: 4. The CDR3 consists of 14 residues. CDR3 protein: CASSLRQGAEKLFF. The CDR3 coding sequence is TGTGCCAGCAGCTTACGGCAGGGGGCGGAAAAACTGTTTTTT.

This clonotype was seen a few times. The rearrangement uses TRBV6-5 and TRBJ1-1; D gene ambiguous. Trimming took 0 bases from V and 0 from J, leaving 8 bases between them. Germline V gene lookup returns CDR1 MNHEY and CDR2 SVGAGI. The CDR3 consists of 15 residues. The chain's CDR3 is CASSYSSSLNTEAFF. As DNA, the CDR3 is TGTGCCAGCAGTTACTCTAGCAGCCTGAACACTGAAGCTTTCTTT.

This clonotype showed up many times. This chain uses TRBV4-3 with TRBJ2-3; D unresolved. Germline V gives CDR1 LGHNA, CDR2 YSLEER. V lost 1 base, J lost 3 bases, and 11 bases lay in between. This CDR3 comprises 15 residues. The CDR3 nucleotides read TGCGCCAGCAGCCAAGTCCCCGGATCTACAGATACGCAGTATTTT. This encodes CASSQVPGSTDTQYF.

This clonotype was counted only a few times. The rearrangement uses TRBV7-2 and TRBJ1-5; no definite D call. Trimming took 4 bases from V and 0 from J, leaving 7 bases between them. Germline V gene data show CDR1 as SGHTA and CDR2 as FQGNSA. The CDR3 loop spans 14 amino acids. The CDR3 loop is CASSSSDSNQPQHF. The DNA of the CDR3 is TGTGCCAGCAGCTCCTCGGATAGCAATCAGCCCCAGCATTTT.

Points on this clonotype: Its ends do not fully match the called genes, so a read error is possible. The rearrangement joins TRBV5-5 to TRBJ1-6; 9 bases fit TRBD1. This CDR3 region has 16 residues. Germline lookup yields CDR1 SGHKS and CDR2 YYEKEE (reference sequence). The CDR3 region is CASSFLGQGYNSPLHF. The CDR3 nucleotides are TGTGCCAGCAGCTTCCTCGGACAGGGGTATAACTCACCCCTCCACTTT.

The rearrangement joins TRBV18 to TRBJ1-5; D remains ambiguous. With 3 bases removed from V and 3 bases from J, the gap between germline ends came to 9 bases. Germline CDR1 KGHSH, CDR2 LQKENI. This CDR3 has 14 amino acids. The CDR3 is CASSPLNTNQPQHF. Written as DNA, the CDR3 is TGTGCCAGCTCACCTTTGAACACCAATCAGCCCCAGCATTTT. The full variable domain, its missing parts supplied by reference TRBV18 and TRBJ1-5, is NAGVMQNPRHLVRRRGQEARLRCSPMKGHSHVYWYRQLPEEGLKFMVYLQKENIIDESGMPKERFSAEFPKEGPSILRIQQVVRGDSAAYFCASSPLNTNQPQHFGDGTRLSIL.

This clonotype was counted only a few times. This rearrangement joins TRBV20-1 to TRBJ2-7; D unclear. There are 12 residues in the CDR3. Per germline, CDR1 DFQATT and CDR2 SNEGSKA (reference sequence). V was cut by 7 bases and J by 3 bases, with 13 bases left in between. CDR3 in amino acids: CSGGPGYYEQYF. In DNA form, the CDR3 reads TGCAGTGGTGGTCCGGGTTACTACGAGCAGTACTTC.

The chain is built from TRBV4-1 and TRBJ2-2, with 8 bases lining up with TRBD2. The CDR3 contains 17 residues. The germline gives CDR1 MGHRA, CDR2 YSYEKL. J was trimmed by 5 bases and V by 4 bases; bases with no gene match: 12. The CDR3 spells CASSRPTAGGLTGELFF. DNA of the CDR3: TGCGCCAGCAGCCGTCCTACTGCGGGGGGCTTGACCGGGGAGCTGTTTTTT.

This clonotype has a handful of counts. The V call is TRBV6-1, the J call TRBJ1-1; TRBD1 might be the D (5 bases). Looked up from germline, CDR1 is MNHNS and CDR2 is SASEGT. The CDR3 covers 13 residues. The V and J ends lost 4 bases and 5 bases respectively, with 11 bases between them. CDR3 nucleotide sequence: TGTGCCAGCAGTGCCGGCAGGGTGACTGAAGCTTTCTTT. Translated: CASSAGRVTEAFF.

This clonotype was detected many times. The chain links TRBV28 to TRBJ1-3, with D tentatively TRBD1 (5 bases). Germline V gene lookup returns CDR1 MDHEN and CDR2 SYDVKM. The CDR3 is made up of 16 amino acids. V shed 3 bases and J shed 3 bases, with 15 bases lying between them. CDR3 protein: CASSFGGTSGGNTIYF. In nucleotides, the CDR3 is TGTGCCAGCAGTTTCGGGGGAACATCGGGTGGAAACACCATATATTTT.

The gene calls are TRBV3-1 and TRBJ2-3, with 8 bases that match TRBD2. The CDR3 sequence is 16 residues long. The germline V gene encodes CDR1 LGHDT and CDR2 YNNKEL (reference sequence). The junction had 4 bases not matched to a gene; V was cut back by 1 base and J by 1 base. CDR3: CASSQVSGSGTDTQYF. Written as DNA, the CDR3 is TGTGCCAGCAGCCAAGTAAGCGGGAGTGGCACAGATACGCAGTATTTT.

This clonotype was counted ten times or more. This chain links TRBV16 with TRBJ1-6, with a possible D match to TRBD1 (5 bases). V lost 0 bases to trimming and J lost 9 bases, with 15 bases between them. Germline values: CDR1 KGHSY, CDR2 FQNENV. This CDR3 has 16 amino acids. CDR3 in DNA: TGTGCCAGCAGCCAATCTTCAAGGGGCGCGGGTTCACCCCTCCACTTT. This sequence encodes CASSQSSRGAGSPLHF.

This clonotype has a handful of counts. This sequence joins TRBV6-6 and TRBJ1-1, with no clear D. The length of the CDR3 is 12 residues. Trimming pared 5 bases from V and 0 bases from J, leaving 4 bases between. Per the germline V gene, CDR1 is MNHNY and CDR2 is SVGAGI (reference sequence). CDR3 nucleotide sequence: TGTGCCAGCAGTAAATTGAACACTGAAGCTTTCTTT. It is translated as CASSKLNTEAFF.

This clonotype has a handful of counts. The chain joins TRBV18 to TRBJ1-6, with no clear D. Per the germline V gene, CDR1 is KGHSH and CDR2 is LQKENI. V lost 3 bases to trimming and J lost 7 bases, with 10 bases between them. This CDR3 comprises 14 residues. In DNA form, the CDR3 reads TGTGCCAGCTCACCGAACAGTGACAATTCACCCCTCCACTTT. It encodes CASSPNSDNSPLHF.

This clonotype appeared a few times. The chain has TRBV9 and TRBJ2-3; no reliable D call. CDR1 and CDR2 (germline): SGDLS, YYNGEE. Trimming removed 4 bases at V and 5 bases at J, with 8 bases between. The CDR3 runs 12 residues. CDR3 residues: CASSPSRDTQYF. The CDR3, as DNA: TGTGCCAGCAGCCCCTCCCGAGATACGCAGTATTTT. Together with reference TRBV9 and TRBJ2-3, the CDR3 gives the full variable domain: DSGVTQTPKHLITATGQRVTLRCSPRSGDLSVYWYQQSLDQGLQFLIQYYNGEERAKGNILERFSAQQFPDLHSELNLSSLELGDSALYFCASSPSRDTQYFGPGTRLTVL.